A selection of T cell receptor beta chains follows, all from one sample in a study of T cell responses to AZD1222 COVID-19 vaccine. The assay was immunoSEQ multiplex PCR, and TCRdb's table has in-frame clones only and misses some. The table lists around 130,000 clones, 91% of them singletons. This material consisted of peripheral blood, taken 28 days after the second dose of the MenACWY control vaccine. These TCRs come from an adult who received the MenACWY meningococcal vaccine as a control. Each CDR3 is given with its conserved first and last residue. The D gene is left open where the match is weak. Clone size is given for some rows only: seen once, a few or many times, or a class if the clone is expanded.

TRBD1,few,TRBV13,TRBJ1-5,CASSFSGTGGLGNQPQHF,TGTGCCAGCAGCTTCTCCGGGACAGGGGGCCTAGGCAATCAGCCCCAGCATTTT
TRBD2,.,TRBV6-2/TRBV6-3,TRBJ2-7,CASSYPSSGSSYEQYF,TGTGCCAGCAGTTACCCTTCTAGCGGTAGCTCCTACGAGCAGTACTTC
.,.,TRBV6-6,TRBJ2-7,CASRLGSYEQYF,TGTGCCAGCCGCCTGGGCTCCTACGAGCAGTACTTC
.,.,TRBV12-5,TRBJ2-2,CASGREELFF,TGTGCTAGTGGGCGCGAGGAGCTGTTTTTT
TRBD2,.,TRBV18,TRBJ2-1,CASSPTSGNHNEQFF,TGTGCCAGCTCACCGACTAGCGGGAATCACAATGAGCAGTTCTTC
.,.,TRBV14,TRBJ2-3,CASSLMTDTQYF,TGTGCCAGCAGCTTAATGACAGATACGCAGTATTTT
.,.,TRBV6-5,TRBJ2-5,CASSYSGLASRETQYF,TGTGCCAGCAGTTACTCCGGGCTAGCGTCTCGAGAGACCCAGTACTTC
.,.,TRBV7-9,TRBJ1-1,CASSLRLNTEAFF,TGTGCCAGCAGCTTAAGGTTGAACACTGAAGCTTTCTTT
TRBD2,.,TRBV10-3,TRBJ2-7,CAISKTTSGGGEQYF,TGTGCCATCAGTAAGACGACTAGCGGGGGCGGCGAGCAGTACTTC
TRBD2,.,TRBV4-3,TRBJ2-3,CASSRTSGGALVDTQYF,TGCGCCAGCAGCAGGACTAGCGGGGGGGCCTTGGTAGATACGCAGTATTTT
.,.,TRBV18,TRBJ2-5,CASSPPNGEPETQYF,TGTGCCAGCTCACCACCGAATGGGGAGCCGGAGACCCAGTACTTC
TRBD1,.,TRBV5-8,TRBJ1-2,CASSPVWTGSGYTF,TGTGCCAGCAGTCCAGTCTGGACAGGGAGCGGCTACACCTTC
.,.,TRBV5-4,TRBJ1-1,CASSLGGSNEAFF,TGTGCCAGCAGCTTGGGGGGTAGTAATGAAGCTTTCTTT
TRBD2,.,TRBV19,TRBJ2-3,CASSLLAGATDTQYF,TGTGCCAGTAGTCTGCTAGCGGGAGCTACAGATACGCAGTATTTT
.,.,TRBV5-1,TRBJ2-1,CASSLSSAPPGNEQFF,TGCGCCAGCAGCCTTTCTAGCGCCCCTCCCGGAAATGAGCAGTTCTTC
.,.,TRBV28,TRBJ2-7,CASSLPRQSSEQYF,TGTGCCAGCAGTTTACCCCGACAGTCTTCCGAGCAGTACTTC
.,few,TRBV10-3,TRBJ1-5,CAISESGGATNQPQHF,TGTGCCATCAGTGAGTCGGGGGGGGCTACCAATCAGCCCCAGCATTTT
.,.,TRBV7-9,TRBJ1-2,CASSKLTRPGYTF,TGTGCCAGCAGTAAATTGACCAGACCGGGCTACACCTTC
TRBD2,.,TRBV6-2/TRBV6-3,TRBJ2-3,CASSLLGAGGLLTDTQYF,TGTGCCAGCAGTCTCCTTGGTGCGGGAGGCTTGCTTACAGATACGCAGTATTTT
.,.,TRBV20-1,TRBJ1-4,CSASPGQDEKLFF,TGCAGTGCTAGTCCAGGGCAGGATGAAAAACTGTTTTTT
.,.,TRBV19,TRBJ1-3,CASSIIRSGAGNTIYF,TGTGCCAGTAGTATTATCCGGTCGGGGGCTGGAAACACCATATATTTT
.,.,TRBV30,TRBJ2-5,CAWSVQSGAGKTQYF,TGTGCCTGGAGTGTACAGTCGGGGGCTGGGAAGACCCAGTACTTC
.,.,TRBV2,TRBJ1-1,CASSEKGVPTEAFF,TGTGCCAGCAGTGAAAAGGGTGTCCCCACTGAAGCTTTCTTT
TRBD2,.,TRBV28,TRBJ2-1,CASSRGTTRKSSYNEQFF,TGTGCCAGCAGCCGAGGGACTACCCGAAAGAGCTCCTACAATGAGCAGTTCTTC
.,once,TRBV6-5,TRBJ1-4,CASSYGAGREKLFF,TGTGCCAGCAGTTACGGGGCAGGGCGTGAAAAACTGTTTTTT
.,.,TRBV12-5,TRBJ2-1,CASGWGQAQNNEQFF,TGTGCTAGTGGCTGGGGTCAAGCCCAGAACAATGAGCAGTTCTTC
.,.,TRBV12-3/TRBV12-4,TRBJ1-2,CASTGGWDYGYTF,TGTGCCAGCACGGGGGGATGGGACTATGGCTACACCTTC